This T cell receptor beta chain was retrieved from a study of T cell responses to AZD1222 COVID-19 vaccine. Regarding the study as a whole: Spike was spanned by vaccine-associated CD4 TCRs, which were dominant at 160-218 and 743-854. Spike-specific TCR breadth and depth were elevated following two AZD1222 doses.

As concerns this clone: The antigen remains undetermined.

TCRdb's copy holds only in-frame clones and misses some; the assay was immunoSEQ multiplex PCR. The sample holds some 200,000 clones, approximately 91% seen once. Trimming removed 2 bases from V and 4 bases from J; junction bases left unmatched: 5. The CDR3 runs 16 residues. From germline, CDR1 is SGHNT and CDR2 YYREEE (reference sequence). The sequence derives from an adult in good health. Specimen: peripheral blood, collected on day 0 of AZD1222 vaccination. This chain joins TRBV5-4 and TRBJ2-1, with 11 nucleotides matching TRBD2. CDR3 protein: CASSFRSGRDYNEQFF. The CDR3 DNA sequence: TGTGCCAGCAGCTTCCGTAGCGGGAGGGATTACAATGAGCAGTTCTTC.